Detailed here is one TCR beta chain. The CDR3 loop spans 12 amino acids. J gave up 10 bases and V 5 bases, and 5 bases lay outside the gene matches. The germline V gene encodes CDR1 MNHEY and CDR2 SVGAGI. The sample comes from a study of shared clonotypes between healthy human individuals. Clones were read by immunoSEQ multiplex PCR, and TCRdb kept only the in-frame ones, dropping some. The table has about 1.5 million clones, over 95% seen once. This TCR derives from a man aged 30-40 years in good health. This chain links TRBV6-5 with TRBJ2-1; 7 positions agree with TRBD2. Sequencing input: naive CD4+ T cells sorted from blood. Subset meaning: CD45RA+ positively selected. In nucleotides, the CDR3 is TGTGCCAGCAGTGAGACTAGCATGGAGCAGTTCTTC. Translating it yields CASSETSMEQFF.